The rows below give T cell receptor beta chains drawn from one sample of a study of T-cell reconstitution after alpha-beta-depleted transplantation in children. TCRdb processed the PCR reads anew with MiXCR; each CDR3 protein has one entry. The sample gives about 610,000 distinct CDR3 sequences, 20% to 30% of which show up once; less than 40% is in the top ten. The sample here was PBMCs, taken before TCRalphabeta/CD19-depleted stem cell transplant. The receptor source for this set is a boy in the first two years of life with Wiskott-Aldrich syndrome, due to receive a stem cell transplant. CDR3s include the opening cysteine and the closing phenylalanine or tryptophan. A D gene is named only where the DNA matches it firmly. Not all rows give a size; the values are once, few, many and, for expanded clones, a class.

>TRBV5-1|.|.|TRBJ2-1
CASSLSYHEQFF
TGCGCCAGCAGCTTAAGTTACCATGAGCAGTTCTTC
>TRBV20-1|.|.|TRBJ2-7
CSATGSGSRNYEQYF
TGCAGTGCTACCGGGAGTGGTTCCCGGAACTACGAGCAGTACTTC
>TRBV28|TRBD2|.|TRBJ2-1
CASSFKFGWRGRTSGRGNEQFF
TGTGCCAGCAGCTTTAAATTCGGGTGGAGAGGGAGGACTAGCGGGAGGGGAAATGAGCAGTTCTTC
>TRBV27|.|few|TRBJ2-1
CASSRIDLSGEQFF
TGTGCCAGCAGTCGGATCGACCTATCGGGAGAGCAGTTCTTC
>TRBV6-1|.|few|TRBJ2-1
CASSLRDLNNEQFF
TGTGCCAGCAGTCTCCGGGACCTTAACAATGAGCAGTTCTTC
>TRBV6-1|TRBD2|.|TRBJ2-7
CASSTLAGGLVWEQYF
TGTGCCAGCAGTACCCTAGCGGGAGGTTTGGTCTGGGAGCAGTACTTC
>TRBV20-1|TRBD2|.|TRBJ2-3
CSAATSGNADTQYF
TGCAGTGCTGCAACTAGCGGGAACGCAGATACGCAGTATTTT
>TRBV12-3/TRBV12-4|.|few|TRBJ2-7
CASSLKYRDYEQYF
TGTGCCAGCAGTTTAAAGTACAGGGACTACGAGCAGTACTTC
>TRBV18|.|.|TRBJ2-1
CASSPAEIGYEQFF
TGTGCCAGCTCCCCGGCAGAAATAGGCTATGAGCAGTTCTTC
>TRBV5-4|.|.|TRBJ2-1
CASSLDKWGNEQFF
TGTGCCAGCAGCTTGGACAAGTGGGGCAATGAGCAGTTCTTC
>TRBV3-1|TRBD2|.|TRBJ2-7
CASSGGALAGTSGPPYEQYF
TGTGCCAGCAGCGGGGGGGCCCTGGCTGGGACTAGCGGACCCCCCTACGAGCAGTACTTC
>TRBV20-1|.|.|TRBJ1-5
CSASAGRSNQPQHF
TGCAGTGCTAGTGCGGGTAGGAGCAATCAGCCCCAGCATTTT
>TRBV5-1|.|.|TRBJ1-1
CASSSDGRPNTEAFF
TGCGCCAGCAGCTCCGACGGGAGACCGAACACTGAAGCTTTCTTT
>TRBV5-1|.|few|TRBJ1-1
CASSRRAGLNTEAFF
TGCGCCAGCAGCCGGCGGGCAGGCCTGAACACTGAAGCTTTCTTT
>TRBV28|TRBD2|.|TRBJ2-5
CASSLWLTSAEFGETQYF
TGTGCCAGCAGTTTATGGTTGACTAGCGCCGAATTCGGGGAGACCCAGTACTTC
>TRBV11-2|TRBD2|few|TRBJ2-1
CASSPLAESSYNEQFF
TGTGCCAGCAGTCCTCTAGCGGAAAGCTCCTACAATGAGCAGTTCTTC
>TRBV4-1|.|few|TRBJ1-5
CASSQEGNLGQPQHF
TGCGCCAGCAGCCAAGAAGGTAACTTGGGGCAGCCCCAGCATTTT
>TRBV20-1|.|.|TRBJ2-1
CSAAGTQQGNEQFF
TGCAGTGCTGCTGGGACCCAACAAGGCAATGAGCAGTTCTTC
>TRBV7-2|.|few|TRBJ2-5
CASSQGWGGETQYF
TGTGCCAGCAGCCAGGGATGGGGAGGAGAGACCCAGTACTTC
>TRBV6-1|.|.|TRBJ2-1
CASRNPGIANEQFF
TGTGCCAGCAGGAATCCCGGGATAGCAAATGAGCAGTTCTTC
>TRBV12-3/TRBV12-4|.|many|TRBJ2-7
CASSLGSPYEQYF
TGCGCCAGCAGCTTGGGTAGCCCCTACGAGCAGTACTTC
>TRBV4-1|.|once|TRBJ1-4
CASSPTDNNEKLFF
TGCGCCAGCAGCCCAACGGATAACAATGAAAAACTGTTTTTT
>TRBV29-1|TRBD1|few|TRBJ2-6
CSVTPGTGASGANVLTF
TGCAGCGTCACTCCCGGGACAGGGGCCTCTGGGGCCAACGTCCTGACTTTC
>TRBV20-1|.|few|TRBJ2-7
CSATPGLLYEQYF
TGCAGTGCAACTCCGGGACTCCTATACGAGCAGTACTTC
>TRBV20-1|.|.|TRBJ2-1
CSARQSLGDNEQFF
TGCAGTGCTAGGCAGAGCTTGGGGGACAATGAGCAGTTCTTC
>TRBV7-8|.|.|TRBJ2-1
CASRRRDDEQFF
TGTGCCAGCAGGAGGAGGGACGATGAGCAGTTCTTC
>TRBV6-1|.|.|TRBJ1-2
CASRDDRRYGYTF
TGTGCCAGCAGGGACGACAGACGCTATGGCTACACCTTC
>TRBV27|.|few|TRBJ2-7
CASSGQASSYEQYF
TGTGCCAGCAGTGGGCAGGCGAGCTCCTACGAGCAGTACTTC
>TRBV10-3|.|.|TRBJ2-5
CAISEGLSTETQYF
TGTGCCATCAGTGAGGGACTATCCACAGAGACCCAGTACTTC
>TRBV4-1|TRBD2|.|TRBJ2-1
CASSQVRKAGAPSYNEQFF
TGCGCCAGCAGCCAAGTTCGGAAGGCGGGAGCTCCCTCCTACAATGAGCAGTTCTTC
>TRBV12-3/TRBV12-4|.|.|TRBJ1-1
CASTLTGTMNTEAFF
TGTGCCAGCACCCTAACCGGGACAATGAACACTGAAGCTTTCTTT
>TRBV5-1|TRBD2|few|TRBJ2-3
CASSLGSGRFTDTQYF
TGCGCCAGCAGCTTGGGGAGCGGGAGGTTTACAGATACGCAGTATTTT
>TRBV29-1|.|few|TRBJ2-1
CSVRQDSYNEQFF
TGCAGCGTTCGACAGGACTCCTACAATGAGCAGTTCTTC
>TRBV11-2|TRBD2|few|TRBJ2-7
CASSVGRTSGRTTWGSYEQYF
TGTGCCAGCAGCGTAGGCAGGACTAGCGGGAGGACCACCTGGGGCTCCTACGAGCAGTACTTC
>TRBV12-3/TRBV12-4|.|few|TRBJ1-1
CASTEGRRTEAFF
TGTGCCAGCACTGAAGGACGGCGGACTGAAGCTTTCTTT
>TRBV3-1|TRBD1|.|TRBJ2-2
CASSLPRRTGGLNRAGELFF
TGTGCCAGCAGCCTCCCTCGGAGGACAGGGGGACTGAATAGGGCCGGGGAGCTGTTTTTT
>TRBV12-3/TRBV12-4|.|.|TRBJ2-3
CASSFPGSTGDTQYF
TGTGCCAGCAGTTTTCCCGGGTCCACGGGAGATACGCAGTATTTT
>TRBV7-8|TRBD1|.|TRBJ1-3
CASSLLGQGSHTIYF
TGTGCCAGCAGCTTACTCGGACAGGGGTCGCACACCATATATTTT
>TRBV10-3|.|.|TRBJ1-1
CAIRNRDTEAFF
TGTGCCATCAGGAACAGGGACACTGAAGCTTTCTTT
>TRBV20-1|TRBD2|few|TRBJ2-1
CSAIESGSLRNEQFF
TGCAGTGCTATTGAGAGCGGGAGTTTGAGGAATGAGCAGTTCTTC
>TRBV12-3/TRBV12-4|.|.|TRBJ2-1
CASSFVGALGEQFF
TGTGCCAGCAGTTTCGTGGGGGCGCTTGGTGAGCAGTTCTTC
>TRBV5-1|.|few|TRBJ2-1
CASSTLLDTSRQFF
TGCGCCAGCAGCACCCTCTTGGACACTTCAAGGCAGTTCTTC
>TRBV20-1|.|few|TRBJ1-1
CSARDSGRMAFF
TGCAGTGCTAGAGATTCGGGAAGGATGGCTTTCTTT
>TRBV29-1|.|.|TRBJ2-1
CSVEDLGQEGLFF
TGCAGCGTTGAAGATCTTGGGCAGGAGGGACTGTTCTTC
>TRBV2|.|.|TRBJ1-1
CASSPRLGETEAFF
TGTGCCAGCAGTCCCCGACTGGGGGAGACTGAAGCTTTCTTT
>TRBV6-1|.|.|TRBJ2-5
CASSTPEWGGETQYF
TGTGCCAGCAGTACGCCCGAGTGGGGTGGGGAGACCCAGTACTTC
>TRBV7-9|.|.|TRBJ1-1
CAAQALEAFF
TGTGCCGCCCAGGCTCTTGAAGCTTTCTTT
>TRBV13|.|.|TRBJ2-2
CASSLEITANTGELFF
TGTGCCAGCAGCTTAGAAATAACGGCGAACACCGGGGAGCTGTTTTTT
>TRBV12-3/TRBV12-4|TRBD2|.|TRBJ2-5
CASGAGTSIKTQYF
TGTGCCAGCGGGGCCGGGACTAGTATAAAGACCCAGTACTTC
>TRBV2|.|.|TRBJ1-2
CASSWEALPSYGYTF
TGTGCCAGCAGCTGGGAGGCTCTCCCCTCTTATGGCTACACCTTC
>TRBV4-1|TRBD2|.|TRBJ2-7
CASSQLLAGEVYEQYF
TGCGCCAGCAGCCAACTCCTAGCGGGAGAAGTCTACGAGCAGTACTTC
>TRBV12-3/TRBV12-4|.|few|TRBJ1-3
CASSSPQGRNTIYF
TGTGCCAGCAGTTCACCCCAGGGGAGGAACACCATATATTTT